This TCR beta chain derives from a study of T cell repertoires in cytomegalovirus infection. Study-level background: Indications of both CMV infection and matching HLA type were provided by public TCR beta signatures.

Each CDR3 protein is one row after TCRdb ran MiXCR on the reads. The sample consists of roughly 110,000 distinct CDR3 sequences, over 9% of them appearing once. This CDR3 comprises 14 residues. Germline loops: CDR1 SGHKS, CDR2 YYEKEE (reference sequence). The V gene lost 0 bases and the J gene lost 3 bases, with 9 bases spanning the gap. This clonotype was recorded many times. The antigen remains undetermined. This sequence joins TRBV5-5 and TRBJ1-2; D not resolved. This receptor was identified in a human donor in good health (CMV status not recorded). Some clones in this sample may be carry-over from other donors' samples. The sample consisted of PBMCs, sequenced either directly or after in vitro stimulation (not recorded which). The DNA for the CDR3 is TGTGCCAGCAGCTTGGTTCCGGCACACTATGGCTACACCTTC. The encoded protein is CASSLVPAHYGYTF.